The 16 T cell receptor beta chains below come from one sample, sequenced in a study of T and B cells in COVID-19 patients. From blood, roughly 220-550 ng of genomic DNA served as TRB template. BIOMED2 TRB-A/B primer pools were used in multiplex TRB PCR. TCRdb reanalysed the multiplex PCR reads using MiXCR and keeps one entry per CDR3 protein. The sample has 15,000 to 20,000 distinct CDR3 sequences; about 36% are singletons. Input material: blood. The receptors shown here come from a human donor with active COVID-19.

The J gene is TRBJ1-2, the V gene TRBV5-5; D perhaps matches TRBD1 (5 bases). V gave up 0 bases and J gave up 8 bases, with 23 bases separating them. Germline CDR1 SGHKS, CDR2 YYEKEE (reference sequence). CDR3 length equals 17 residues. The CDR3 loop reads CASSLAHTGSPVRGYTF. The CDR3 nucleotides are TGTGCCAGCAGCTTGGCCCATACAGGTTCCCCCGTCCGGGGCTACACCTTC. Supplemented by reference TRBV5-5 and TRBJ1-2, the full variable domain reads DAGVTQSPTHLIKTRGQQVTLRCSPISGHKSVSWYQQVLGQGPQFIFQYYEKEERGRGNFPDRFSARQFPNYSSELNVNALLLGDSALYLCASSLAHTGSPVRGYTFGSGTRLTVV.

CDR3 sequence reads: CAISETDRREGGPQHF. The CDR3 coding sequence is TGTGCCATCAGTGAGACGGACAGGAGGGAGGGAGGGCCCCAGCATTTT. This rearrangement joins TRBV10-3 to TRBJ1-5, with 7 bases lining up with TRBD1. V trimming: 2 bases; J trimming: 9 bases; junction bases outside the gene matches: 13. The V gene's germline CDR1 is ENHRY and CDR2 SYGVKD. CDR3 length: 16 amino acids.

This clonotype was counted ten times or more. The V gene is TRBV19, the J gene TRBJ1-1; no firm D call. The germline V gene has CDR1 LNHDA and CDR2 SQIVND (reference sequence). Trimming stripped 3 bases from V and 1 base from J, with 3 bases between. This CDR3 is 12 amino acids long. The CDR3 DNA reads TGTGCCAGTAGTATGAGGAACACTGAAGCTTTCTTT. Protein product: CASSMRNTEAFF.

The CDR3 bases are TGTGCCAGCAGTCCAGGGACAGCTGGGGCCAACGTCCTGACTTTC. Translation gives CASSPGTAGANVLTF. The V gene is TRBV12-3 or TRBV12-4, the J gene TRBJ2-6; 7 positions match TRBD1. After removal of 5 bases from V and 2 bases from J, the junction contained 3 bases not matched to a gene. There are 15 residues in the CDR3.

This clonotype was counted a few times. This chain uses TRBV12-3 or TRBV12-4 with TRBJ2-4; TRBD1 matches 8 bases. The ends lost 5 bases at V and 3 bases at J; junction bases unmatched: 9. There are 16 residues in the CDR3. CDR3 region: CASSERQGIHKNIQYF. CDR3 in DNA: TGTGCCAGCAGTGAACGACAGGGGATCCACAAAAACATTCAGTACTTC.

This clonotype is categorized as medium-sized. V usage is TRBV29-1 and J usage is TRBJ2-2, with D perhaps TRBD1 (5 bases). V was pared by 5 bases and J by 5 bases, with 18 bases between. The CDR3 extends over 15 amino acids. CDR1 SQVTM and CDR2 ANQGSEA come from the germline V gene. CDR3 in amino acids: CSVNAAQGSTGELFF. CDR3 sequence (DNA): TGCAGCGTTAATGCGGCGCAGGGTTCGACCGGGGAGCTGTTTTTT.

This clonotype was seen only a few times. The genes are TRBV6-4 and TRBJ2-2; D remains ambiguous. V was cut by 3 bases and J by 1 base, with 6 bases left in between. Per the germline V gene, CDR1 is MRHNA and CDR2 is SNTAGT. The CDR3 sequence is 14 residues long. CDR3 protein: CASSEVGNTGELFF. The CDR3 region has the DNA TGTGCCAGCAGTGAAGTGGGGAACACCGGGGAGCTGTTTTTT.

This sequence joins TRBV6-5 and TRBJ1-4, with 8 bases fitting TRBD1. CDR1 MNHEY and CDR2 SVGAGI come from the germline V gene. The CDR3 spans 14 residues. The V and J ends lost 4 bases and 8 bases, in that order; junction bases with no gene match: 6. DNA of the CDR3: TGTGCCAGCAGTTTTGACAGGGGAGGCGAAAAACTGTTTTTT. Protein product: CASSFDRGGEKLFF.

The rearrangement links TRBV18 to TRBJ2-3, with D unclear. This CDR3 is built from 11 residues. Germline loops: CDR1 KGHSH, CDR2 LQKENI. V dropped 6 bases and J dropped 3 bases, with 4 bases sitting between them. The CDR3 bases are TGTGCCAGCTCCGTGACAGATACGCAGTATTTT. Encoded protein: CASSVTDTQYF.

This clonotype was counted only a few times. J is TRBJ2-3 and V is TRBV6-1, with 9 bases lining up with TRBD1. The CDR3 extends over 15 amino acids. Germline CDR1 is MNHNS and CDR2 is SASEGT. J was trimmed by 4 bases and V by 6 bases; bases with no gene match: 8. The CDR3 DNA reads as TGTGCCAGCAGGGGGGGACAGGGTAGATCAGATACGCAGTATTTT. Translated, it gives CASRGGQGRSDTQYF.

V and J are TRBV27 and TRBJ2-3; 8 positions agree with TRBD2. Germline CDR1 and CDR2: MNHEY and SMNVEV (reference sequence). The V and J ends lost 0 bases and 3 bases, in that order; junction bases with no gene match: 14. The CDR3 is 19 amino acids. CDR3 sequence: CASSLSIGGGIGPTDTQYF. The DNA for the CDR3 is TGTGCCAGCAGTTTATCTATCGGGGGGGGCATAGGGCCTACAGATACGCAGTATTTT.

The chain links TRBV11-2 to TRBJ2-1; D is ambiguous. The CDR3 covers 11 residues. Germline V gene sequence: CDR1 SGHAT, CDR2 FQNNGV. V was cut by 8 bases and J by 6 bases, with 8 bases left in between. As DNA, the CDR3 is TGTGCCAGCTCCACATCCAATGAGCAGTTCTTC. This codes for CASSTSNEQFF.

By proportion, this clonotype is medium-sized. The chain carries TRBV29-1 and TRBJ2-5, with 8 bases matching TRBD2. The germline gives CDR1 SQVTM, CDR2 ANQGSEA. V lost 7 bases to trimming and J lost 5 bases; unmatched junction nucleotides: 9. This CDR3 is built from 13 residues. For the CDR3, the DNA is TGCAGCGCCAACCGGGGGGGCGCTGAGACCCAGTACTTC. Encoded protein: CSANRGGAETQYF.

The CDR3, as DNA: TGCAGTGCTAGCGGGACAGGGTACGAGCAGTACTTC. It yields the protein CSASGTGYEQYF. This chain links TRBV20-1 with TRBJ2-7; 9 bases are shared with TRBD1. Germline lookup yields CDR1 DFQATT and CDR2 SNEGSKA (reference sequence). The CDR3 loop spans 12 amino acids. V shed 3 bases and J 4 bases; nucleotides not matched to a gene: 1.

The V and J genes are TRBV6-5 and TRBJ1-1, with D possibly being TRBD1 (5 bases). Germline CDR1 is MNHEY and CDR2 is SVGAGI. V was shortened by 2 bases and J by 3 bases, with 13 bases between the two germline ends. This CDR3 has 15 amino acids. The CDR3: CASSYIGLGDTEAFF. CDR3 bases: TGTGCCAGCAGTTACATAGGTTTGGGGGACACTGAAGCTTTCTTT.

The rearrangement links TRBV7-9 to TRBJ2-5; the D gene is possibly TRBD1 (6 bases). Between the trimmed V and J ends, which lost 0 bases and 2 bases, there was a span of 13 bases. Germline values: CDR1 SEHNR, CDR2 FQNEAQ (reference sequence). CDR3 length equals 16 residues. CDR3 sequence (DNA): TGTGCCAGCAGCTTAGCGAACAGGGCACTTCAAGAGACCCAGTACTTC. Translated, it gives CASSLANRALQETQYF. The full variable domain, rest sourced from reference TRBV7-9 and TRBJ2-5, is DTGVSQNPRHKITKRGQNVTFRCDPISEHNRLYWYRQTLGQGPEFLTYFQNEAQLEKSRLLSDRFSAERPKGSFSTLEIQRTEQGDSAMYLCASSLANRALQETQYFGPGTRLLVL.